One T cell receptor beta chain is described in this entry. Its antigen is unidentified. As defined, naive CD8 cells were CD45RO-negative and positively selected for CCR7, with terminally differentiated effector memory CD45RA+ cells excluded. The data were taken from a study of shared clonotypes between healthy human individuals. This CDR3 spans 16 amino acids. After removal of 1 base from V and 3 bases from J, the junction contained 7 bases not matched to a gene. CDR1 is MGHRA and CDR2 is YSYEKL in the germline V gene. Findings and caveats of the study: Tissue TCR repertoires likely differ from these blood-only repertoires. The four-donor shared clonotypes exceeded non-shared clonotypes in generation probability, with non-shared ones scoring lower.

Per sorted-subset replicate PCR, input was approximately 180 ng DNA, representing around 29,000 T cell genomes. Some clones are missing from TCRdb's copy, which holds only in-frame ones; the method was immunoSEQ multiplex PCR. The table records some 1,900,000 clones, approximately 94% of them present only once. This chain joins TRBV4-1 and TRBJ2-7, with 9 nucleotides matching TRBD1. The source is a man aged 18 to 30 in good health. The sample comprised naive CD8+ T cells sorted from blood. The CDR3 protein is CASSQGAQGAGYEQYF. The CDR3 DNA sequence: TGCGCCAGCAGCCAAGGCGCACAGGGGGCCGGCTACGAGCAGTACTTC.